The T cell receptor (beta chain) under discussion was sequenced for a study of identical twins. TCRdb independently ran MiXCR on the 5' RACE reads; one entry per CDR3 protein. The profile shows about 250,000 distinct CDR3 sequences, 11% to 15% of them singletons. The CDR3 loop spans 15 amino acids. With V trimmed by 1 base and J by 9 bases, 8 bases remained unmatched. Per germline, CDR1 SGHTA and CDR2 FQGNSA. No donor was unhealthy or non-Caucasian. This clonotype was obtained from a woman between 18 and 29 years old in good health. Sequencing was carried out using memory (CD45RO+) T cells sorted from blood. This chain joins TRBV7-2 and TRBJ2-1, with 8 positions matching TRBD2. CDR3 protein: CASSLDLRGGGEQFF. CDR3 bases: TGTGCCAGCAGCTTAGACCTCCGGGGGGGGGGTGAGCAGTTCTTC.